This record concerns one T cell receptor beta chain sequence. This entry is derived from a study of blood T cell repertoires in COVID-19. Study in general: From T cells, B-cell-depleted T cells, or PBMCs came the material, which was cDNA or gDNA.

Recruitment covered roughly 22 US areas and drew participants whose ages spanned about 18 to 95 years. Recovered Cohort 3 donors showed two negative PCRs, clearance, or symptom resolution. V shed 4 bases and J 5 bases; nucleotides not matched to a gene: 0. The CDR3 totals 12 residues. Germline V lookup: CDR1 SQVTM, CDR2 ANQGSEA. Profiling relied on immunoSEQ multiplex PCR, and the TCRdb table lists in-frame clones only, not all of them. The sample lists approximately 200,000 clones, 70% to 85% occurring once. This clonotype was obtained from a man aged 55-75 years who had recovered from COVID-19. The specimen was PBMCs or T cells enriched from blood (not recorded which). The chain has TRBV29-1 and TRBJ2-1; 9 bases match TRBD2. The CDR3 region is CSVGGGDNEQFF. CDR3 DNA: TGCAGCGTTGGCGGGGGGGACAATGAGCAGTTCTTC.